Below, 21 T cell receptor beta chains from the same sample are listed, as sequenced in a study of shared clonotypes between healthy human individuals. Some clones are missing from TCRdb's copy, which holds only in-frame ones; the method was immunoSEQ multiplex PCR. The sample includes approximately 640,000 clones, roughly 87% of them seen just once. The sequenced sample was memory CD8+ T cells from PBMCs. Subset specified: CD45RO+ cells pooled with CCR7-negative TemRA cells. These TCRs come from a man between 18 and 35 years old in good health. Some clones in this sample may be carry-over from other donors' samples.

V and J are TRBV5-8 and TRBJ2-5; unclear D gene. Deletions cut 2 bases from V and 4 bases from J, with 27 bases between. Germline CDR1 is SGHTS and CDR2 is YDEGEE. The CDR3 contains 19 residues. CDR3 sequence: CASSFRPSGPEARGETQYF. The CDR3 region has the DNA TGTGCCAGCAGCTTCCGGCCGAGTGGGCCAGAGGCTAGAGGAGAGACCCAGTACTTC. Based on the CDR3 plus reference TRBV5-8 and TRBJ2-5, the full variable domain is EAGVTQSPTHLIKTRGQQATLRCSPISGHTSVYWYQQALGLGLQFLLWYDEGEERNRGNFPPRFSGRQFPNYSSELNVNALELEDSALYLCASSFRPSGPEARGETQYFGPGTRLLVL.

The chain is built from TRBV15 and TRBJ2-3; 7 bases fit TRBD2. CDR3 size: 18 residues. Germline lookup yields CDR1 LNHNV and CDR2 YYDKDF (reference sequence). V was clipped by 0 bases and J by 2 bases; unmatched bases: 11. For the CDR3, the DNA is TGTGCCACCAGCAGAGATATTGGGGGGGAGGCTTTCACAGATACGCAGTATTTT. Its translation: CATSRDIGGEAFTDTQYF.

The J gene is TRBJ1-2, the V gene TRBV11-2; 7 positions agree with TRBD1. The length of the CDR3 is 12 residues. J gave up 6 bases and V 5 bases, and 3 bases lay outside the gene matches. Germline V gene lookup returns CDR1 SGHAT and CDR2 FQNNGV. CDR3 coding DNA: TGTGCCAGCAGCCCTCAGGGGGATGGCTACACCTTC. Translating it yields CASSPQGDGYTF.

The V call is TRBV6-6, the J call TRBJ2-7; D gene uncertain. CDR3 length: 14 amino acids. Looked up from germline, CDR1 is MNHNY and CDR2 is SVGAGI (reference sequence). V was pared by 6 bases and J by 5 bases, with 17 bases between. In nucleotides, the CDR3 is TGTGCCAGCAGCCCCCAGAGTCCTCTTGACGAGCAGTACTTC. Its translation is CASSPQSPLDEQYF.

This chain links TRBV27 with TRBJ2-5, with 8 bases that match TRBD2. The CDR3 sequence is 14 residues long. The trim removed 5 bases at V and 10 bases at J, leaving 12 bases unmatched. Germline CDR1 is MNHEY and CDR2 is SMNVEV (reference sequence). The CDR3 DNA follows: TGTGCCAGCAGTCCAATCACTAGCGGAGAGGGCCAGTACTTC. Its translation: CASSPITSGEGQYF.

The chain carries TRBV7-3 and TRBJ2-7; D call uncertain. This CDR3 region has 13 residues. Trimming removed 0 bases at V and 5 bases at J, with 8 bases between. Looked up from germline, CDR1 is SGHTA and CDR2 is FQGTGA. CDR3 bases: TGTGCCAGCAGCTTAACTTGGGGTGACGAGCAGTACTTC. Translation: CASSLTWGDEQYF.

The V and J genes are TRBV4-3 and TRBJ2-7; 8 positions match TRBD1. J was trimmed by 3 bases and V by 0 bases; bases with no gene match: 10. Germline lookup yields CDR1 LGHNA and CDR2 YSLEER. This CDR3 comprises 17 residues. The chain's CDR3 is CASSQDSTGGPYYEQYF. The CDR3 coding sequence is TGCGCCAGCAGCCAAGATTCTACAGGGGGACCCTACTACGAGCAGTACTTC.

The CDR3 reads CAISEFGLAGDETQYF. The CDR3 DNA reads as TGTGCCATCAGTGAATTCGGACTAGCGGGAGATGAGACCCAGTACTTC. This chain uses TRBV10-3 with TRBJ2-5, with TRBD2 matching 13 bases. V was clipped by 3 bases and J by 5 bases; unmatched bases: 6. Germline-derived CDR1 and CDR2 are ENHRY and SYGVKD. The CDR3 is made up of 16 amino acids.

V usage is TRBV28 and J usage is TRBJ2-3; tentative D call: TRBD2 (6 bases). The germline gives CDR1 MDHEN, CDR2 SYDVKM. V lost 6 bases to trimming and J lost 5 bases, with 18 bases between them. The CDR3 extends over 15 amino acids. CDR3 DNA sequence: TGTGCCAGCAGCAAGCGGGCCATGTATGTAGATACGCAGTATTTT. This sequence encodes CASSKRAMYVDTQYF.

The rearrangement joins TRBV6-6 to TRBJ2-7; D possibly corresponds to TRBD2 (6 bases). Germline CDR1 reads MNHNY; CDR2 reads SVGAGI (reference sequence). This CDR3 is 15 amino acids long. V lost 5 bases to trimming and J lost 2 bases, with 16 bases between them. The CDR3 region is CASSPRVSGPYEQYF. In DNA, the CDR3 is TGTGCCAGCAGTCCCCGGGTTAGCGGCCCCTACGAGCAGTACTTC.

The chain couples TRBV5-5 to TRBJ2-7; 9 bases fit TRBD2. CDR3 length: 15 amino acids. Losses at the gene ends were 5 bases for V and 0 bases for J; bases not matched to a gene: 6. The germline gives CDR1 SGHKS, CDR2 YYEKEE (reference sequence). CDR3 nucleotides: TGTGCCAGCAGAGGGGTTAGCGGGAGCTCCTACGAGCAGTACTTC. It translates to CASRGVSGSSYEQYF.

V and J are TRBV19 and TRBJ2-1; D unclear. The CDR3 totals 17 residues. The germline V and J ends were trimmed by 0 bases and 6 bases, with 18 bases remaining between them. Germline values: CDR1 LNHDA, CDR2 SQIVND (reference sequence). The CDR3 spells CASSIDLSERRFNEQFF. The DNA for the CDR3 is TGTGCCAGTAGTATAGACCTGTCGGAGCGCCGGTTCAATGAGCAGTTCTTC.

This clone was detected a few times. The chain carries TRBV29-1 and TRBJ2-1; TRBD2 matches 10 bases. The trim removed 2 bases at V and 0 bases at J, leaving 4 bases unmatched. Germline CDR1 and CDR2: SQVTM and ANQGSEA. The CDR3 runs 16 residues. The CDR3 is CSVEPASGSSYNEQFF. CDR3 sequence (DNA): TGCAGCGTTGAACCGGCTAGCGGGAGCTCCTACAATGAGCAGTTCTTC.

The chain combines TRBV9 with TRBJ1-1; D is ambiguous. This CDR3 is built from 13 residues. Germline lookup yields CDR1 SGDLS and CDR2 YYNGEE. V lost 3 bases to trimming and J lost 3 bases, with 9 bases between them. Here the CDR3 reads CASSGGPYTEAFF. CDR3 nucleotides: TGTGCCAGCAGCGGTGGACCGTACACTGAAGCTTTCTTT.

In this sample, this clone turned up a few times. The rearrangement joins TRBV5-6 to TRBJ1-5; D gene unclear. CDR1 SGHDT and CDR2 YYEEEE come from the germline V gene. The CDR3 contains 12 residues. Trimming shortened V by 1 base and J by 4 bases, and 3 bases separated the two germline ends. The CDR3: CASSLLNQPQHF. CDR3 nucleotide sequence: TGTGCCAGCAGCTTGTTAAATCAGCCCCAGCATTTT.

As to this clone: The identical CDR3 is also encoded by other nucleotide sequences in the sample. This chain joins TRBV29-1 and TRBJ2-7; no firm D call. The CDR3 length is 11 residues. The germline gives CDR1 SQVTM, CDR2 ANQGSEA. V shed 3 bases and J shed 0 bases, with 3 bases lying between them. The chain's CDR3 is CSVDSSYEQYF. The DNA for the CDR3 is TGCAGCGTTGATTCCTCCTACGAGCAGTACTTC.

In its sample, this clone was seen once. The chain joins TRBV2 to TRBJ1-5; tentative D call: TRBD1 (5 bases). The CDR3 extends over 15 amino acids. The germline V and J ends were trimmed by 7 bases and 4 bases, with 17 bases remaining between them. The germline CDR1 and CDR2 sequences are SNHLY and FYNNEI. The CDR3 sequence: CASTRTGTDNQPQHF. CDR3 nucleotides: TGTGCCAGCACCAGAACCGGGACGGATAATCAGCCCCAGCATTTT.

This chain links TRBV11-2 with TRBJ2-1, with 7 bases that match TRBD2. From germline, CDR1 is SGHAT and CDR2 FQNNGV. Germline trimming cut 5 bases from V and 5 bases from J; bases unmatched to any gene: 12. The CDR3 spans 16 residues. The CDR3 reads CASSALLADLNNEQFF. The CDR3 region has the DNA TGTGCCAGCAGCGCCTTGCTAGCGGACCTCAACAATGAGCAGTTCTTC.

The chain employs TRBV5-5 and TRBJ1-5, with a weak D call TRBD1 (6 bases). V lost 1 base and J lost 3, with 11 bases in between. The V gene's germline CDR1 is SGHKS and CDR2 YYEKEE (reference sequence). This CDR3 is built from 15 residues. The CDR3 here is CASSLNRQDNQPQHF. CDR3 DNA sequence: TGTGCCAGCAGCTTGAATCGACAGGACAATCAGCCCCAGCATTTT.

The CDR3 reads CSSRGGTEAFF. The CDR3 nucleotides read TGCAGTTCCAGGGGGGGCACTGAAGCTTTCTTT. The chain has TRBV29-1 and TRBJ1-1; 7 bases fit TRBD1. The CDR3 covers 11 residues. Germline CDR1 reads SQVTM; CDR2 reads ANQGSEA.

Turning to this clone: Other DNA sequences of this sample code for an identical CDR3. The gene calls are TRBV9 and TRBJ2-3; TRBD2 might be the D (5 bases). With 0 bases removed from V and 2 bases from J, the gap between germline ends came to 13 bases. The CDR3 has 16 amino acids. Germline V gene sequence: CDR1 SGDLS, CDR2 YYNGEE. The CDR3 loop is CASSVGREEATDTQYF. The CDR3 DNA reads TGTGCCAGCAGCGTAGGTCGGGAAGAGGCCACAGATACGCAGTATTTT. Combining the CDR3 with reference TRBV9 and TRBJ2-3 gives the whole variable domain DSGVTQTPKHLITATGQRVTLRCSPRSGDLSVYWYQQSLDQGLQFLIQYYNGEERAKGNILERFSAQQFPDLHSELNLSSLELGDSALYFCASSVGREEATDTQYFGPGTRLTVL.